This TCR beta chain appears in the sequencing data of a study of blood T cell repertoires in COVID-19. About the research overall: Whether acute or convalescent, the COVID-19 samples came from the United States, Italy and Spain. T cells, B-cell-depleted T cells, or PBMCs supplied cDNA or gDNA.

Using immunoSEQ multiplex PCR, the repertoire was profiled, and TCRdb retains in-frame clones only, with some absent. The table records 100,000 to 150,000 clones, 84% of them present only once. CDR1 is SGHAT and CDR2 is FQNNGV in the germline V gene. This CDR3 has 13 amino acids. Trimming took off 5 bases at V and 2 bases at J, with 10 bases between the two ends. This chain links TRBV11-2 with TRBJ2-7; D is perhaps TRBD2 (6 bases). The TCR sequence derives from a woman between 55 and 75 years old with acute or convalescent COVID-19. Sequenced sample: peripheral blood. CDR3 in DNA: TGTGCCAGCAGCCCCCGGAGGGCCTACGAGCAGTACGTC. This gives the protein CASSPRRAYEQYV.